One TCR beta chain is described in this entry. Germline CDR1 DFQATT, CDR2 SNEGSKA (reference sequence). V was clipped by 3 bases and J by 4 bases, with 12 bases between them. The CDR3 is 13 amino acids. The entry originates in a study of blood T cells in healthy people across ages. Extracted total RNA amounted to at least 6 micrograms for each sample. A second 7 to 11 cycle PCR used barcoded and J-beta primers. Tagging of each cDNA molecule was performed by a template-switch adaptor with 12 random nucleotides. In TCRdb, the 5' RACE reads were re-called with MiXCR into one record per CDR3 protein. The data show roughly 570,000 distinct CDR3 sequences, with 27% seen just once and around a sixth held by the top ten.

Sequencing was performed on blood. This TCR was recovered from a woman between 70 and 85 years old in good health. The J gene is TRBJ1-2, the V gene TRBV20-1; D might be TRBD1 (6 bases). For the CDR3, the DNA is TGCAGTGCTAGGATCGGGGGGCTCTATGGCTACACCTTC. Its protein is CSARIGGLYGYTF.